This T cell receptor beta chain derives from a study of cytomegalovirus exposure and HLA in healthy donors. Germline V lookup: CDR1 ENHRY, CDR2 SYGVKD. The CDR3 totals 14 residues. Trimming pared 2 bases from V and 8 bases from J, leaving 13 bases between. The PCR ran on 60 Vbeta and 13 Jbeta primers. The assay was immunoSEQ multiplex PCR, and TCRdb's table has in-frame clones only and misses some. The sample consists of around 100,000 clones, over 50% of them appearing once. This clone has a single count. The clonotype was recovered from a man aged 25 to 40 in good health and CMV-seronegative. The chain couples TRBV10-3 to TRBJ2-1; no definite D call. Sequenced input: PBMCs. The CDR3 sequence is CAISESRQVDEQFF. For the CDR3, the DNA is TGTGCCATCAGTGAGAGTCGGCAGGTGGATGAGCAGTTCTTC.